The source of this T cell receptor beta chain is a study of cytomegalovirus exposure and HLA in healthy donors. Study-level points and caveats: There were reportedly fewer N-insertions in an Asian-associated ancestry cluster than the approximately 670-donor mean, in a later analysis. Indistinguishable V segments, including TRBV6-2 and TRBV6-3, were excluded. Three chains linked to CMV were shown in vitro to be specific for CMV antigens.

The V and J ends lost 6 bases and 6 bases respectively, with 13 bases between them. This CDR3 is built from 12 residues. Germline assignment: CDR1 SQVTM and CDR2 ANQGSEA. The PCR ran on 60 Vbeta and 13 Jbeta primers. Sequenced by immunoSEQ multiplex PCR; TCRdb stores in-frame clones only, minus some. The sample has some 74,000 clones; about three quarters are singletons. This clone was counted a few times. Its specificity is unknown. The chain uses TRBV29-1 and TRBJ2-3; no firm D call. This TCR came from a male donor in good health and CMV-seronegative. Sequencing was done on a sample of PBMCs. For the CDR3, the DNA is TGCAGCGTCAAACTTTTCGGTGATACGCAGTATTTT. Translated: CSVKLFGDTQYF.